This T cell receptor (beta chain) was captured in a study of blood T cell repertoires in COVID-19. Overall study: T cells, B-cell-depleted T cells, or PBMCs provided the cDNA or gDNA that served as material.

Donors were grouped by their self-reported clinical history. Cohort 3 recovered donors had two negative PCRs, clearance, or symptom resolution. There are 13 residues in the CDR3. Germline CDR1 SEHNR, CDR2 FQNEAQ (reference sequence). V was cut by 0 bases and J by 5 bases, with 6 bases left in between. Data came from immunoSEQ multiplex PCR; TCRdb stores just in-frame clones and leaves some out. The sample records a few hundred thousand clones, 82% being singletons. The sequenced sample was PBMCs or T cells enriched from blood (not recorded which). J is TRBJ2-3 and V is TRBV7-9; D remains unclear. The sequence was obtained from a woman aged 60-75 years who had recovered from COVID-19. CDR3 region: CASSLAYLDTQYF. CDR3 coding DNA: TGTGCCAGCAGCTTAGCCTACCTAGATACGCAGTATTTT.